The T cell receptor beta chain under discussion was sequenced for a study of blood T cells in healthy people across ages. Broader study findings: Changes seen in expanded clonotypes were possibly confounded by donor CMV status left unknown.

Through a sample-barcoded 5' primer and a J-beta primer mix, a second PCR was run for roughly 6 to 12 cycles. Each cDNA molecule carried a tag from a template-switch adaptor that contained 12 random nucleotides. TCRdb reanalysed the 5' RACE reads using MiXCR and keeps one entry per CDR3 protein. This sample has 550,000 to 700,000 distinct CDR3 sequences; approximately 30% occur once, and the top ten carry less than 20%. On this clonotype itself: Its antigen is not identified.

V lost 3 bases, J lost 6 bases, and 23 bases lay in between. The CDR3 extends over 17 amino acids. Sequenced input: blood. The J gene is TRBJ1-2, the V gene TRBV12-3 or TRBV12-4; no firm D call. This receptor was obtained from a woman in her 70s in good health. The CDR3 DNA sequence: TGTGCCAGCAGTTTTGAATGGAGTACGGCAGGACGGGATGGCTACACCTTC. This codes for CASSFEWSTAGRDGYTF.